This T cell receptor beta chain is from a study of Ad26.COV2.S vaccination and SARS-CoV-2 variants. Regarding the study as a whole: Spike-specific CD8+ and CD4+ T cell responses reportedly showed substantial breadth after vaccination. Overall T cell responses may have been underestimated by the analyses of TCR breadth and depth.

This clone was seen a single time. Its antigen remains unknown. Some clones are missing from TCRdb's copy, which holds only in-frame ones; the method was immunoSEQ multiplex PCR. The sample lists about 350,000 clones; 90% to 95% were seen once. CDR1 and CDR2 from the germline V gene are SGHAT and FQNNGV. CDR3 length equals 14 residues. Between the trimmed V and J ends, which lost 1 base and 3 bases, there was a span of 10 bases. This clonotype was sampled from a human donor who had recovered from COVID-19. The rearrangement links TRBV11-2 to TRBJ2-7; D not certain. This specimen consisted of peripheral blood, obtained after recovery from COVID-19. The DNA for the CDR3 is TGTGCCAGCAGCTTAGGTGGAGACGGCTACGAGCAGTACTTC. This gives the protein CASSLGGDGYEQYF.